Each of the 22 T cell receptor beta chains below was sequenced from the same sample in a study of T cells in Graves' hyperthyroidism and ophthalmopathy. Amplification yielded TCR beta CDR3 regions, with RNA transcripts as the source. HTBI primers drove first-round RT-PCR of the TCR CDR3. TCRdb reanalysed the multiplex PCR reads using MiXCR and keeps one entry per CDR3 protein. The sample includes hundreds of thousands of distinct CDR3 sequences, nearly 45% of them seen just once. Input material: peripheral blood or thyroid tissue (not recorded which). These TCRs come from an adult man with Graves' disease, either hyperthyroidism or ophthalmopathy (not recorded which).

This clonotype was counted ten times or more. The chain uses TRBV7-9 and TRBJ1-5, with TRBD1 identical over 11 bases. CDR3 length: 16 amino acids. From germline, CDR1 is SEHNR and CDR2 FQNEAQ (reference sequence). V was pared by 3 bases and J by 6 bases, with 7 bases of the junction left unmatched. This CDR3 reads CASSFWTGGGGQPQHF. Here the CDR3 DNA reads TGTGCCAGCAGCTTCTGGACAGGGGGCGGAGGTCAGCCCCAGCATTTT.

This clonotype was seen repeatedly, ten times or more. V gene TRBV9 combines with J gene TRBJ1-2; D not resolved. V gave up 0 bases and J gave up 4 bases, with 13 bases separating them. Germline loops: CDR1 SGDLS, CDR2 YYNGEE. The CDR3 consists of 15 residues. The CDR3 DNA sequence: TGTGCCAGCAGCGTAGGGCACCCTGACCGCTATGGCTACACCTTC. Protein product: CASSVGHPDRYGYTF.

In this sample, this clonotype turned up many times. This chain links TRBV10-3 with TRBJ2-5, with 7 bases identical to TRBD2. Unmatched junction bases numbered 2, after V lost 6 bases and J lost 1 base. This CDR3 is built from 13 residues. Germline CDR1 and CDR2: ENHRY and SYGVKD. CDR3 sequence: CAIRASGQETQYF. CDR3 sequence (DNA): TGTGCCATCAGGGCTAGCGGCCAAGAGACCCAGTACTTC.

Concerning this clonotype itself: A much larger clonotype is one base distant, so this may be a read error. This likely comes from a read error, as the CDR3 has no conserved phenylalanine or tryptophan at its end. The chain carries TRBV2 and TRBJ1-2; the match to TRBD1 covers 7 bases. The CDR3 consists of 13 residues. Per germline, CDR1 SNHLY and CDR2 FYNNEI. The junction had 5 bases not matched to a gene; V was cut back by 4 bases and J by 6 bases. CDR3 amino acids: CASSVLGTDGYTL. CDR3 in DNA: TGTGCCAGCAGTGTACTAGGGACAGATGGCTACACCCTC.

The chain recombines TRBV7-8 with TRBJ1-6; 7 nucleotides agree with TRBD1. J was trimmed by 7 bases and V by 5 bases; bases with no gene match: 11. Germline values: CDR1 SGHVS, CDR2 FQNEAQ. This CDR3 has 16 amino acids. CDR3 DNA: TGTGCCAGCAGCCGAGCTGGGGGACAGAACAATTCACCCCTCCACTTT. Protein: CASSRAGGQNNSPLHF.

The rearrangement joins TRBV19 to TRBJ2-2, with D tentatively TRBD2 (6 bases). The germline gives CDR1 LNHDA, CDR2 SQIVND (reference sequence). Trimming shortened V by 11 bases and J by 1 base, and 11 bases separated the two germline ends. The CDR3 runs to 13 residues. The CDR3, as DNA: TGTGCCGGCCGGGACTGGAACACCGGGGAGCTGTTTTTT. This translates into CAGRDWNTGELFF.

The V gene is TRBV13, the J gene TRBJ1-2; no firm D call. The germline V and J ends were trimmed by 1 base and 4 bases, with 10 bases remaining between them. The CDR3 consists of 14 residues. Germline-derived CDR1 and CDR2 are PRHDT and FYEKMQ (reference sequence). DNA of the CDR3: TGTGCCAGCAGCTTAGATGAGACGGGCTATGGCTACACCTTC. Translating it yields CASSLDETGYGYTF.

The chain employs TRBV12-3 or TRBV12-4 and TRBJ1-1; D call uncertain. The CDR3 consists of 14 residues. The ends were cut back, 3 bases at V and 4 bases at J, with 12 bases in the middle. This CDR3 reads CASSLLFRGTEAFF. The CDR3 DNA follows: TGTGCCAGCAGTTTGCTATTTCGGGGCACTGAAGCTTTCTTT.

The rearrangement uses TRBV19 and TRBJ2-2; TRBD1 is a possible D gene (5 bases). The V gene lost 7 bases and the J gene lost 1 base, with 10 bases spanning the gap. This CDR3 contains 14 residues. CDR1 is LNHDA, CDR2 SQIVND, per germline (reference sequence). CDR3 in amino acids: CASMGPKNTGELFF. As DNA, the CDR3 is TGTGCCAGTATGGGGCCGAAGAACACCGGGGAGCTGTTTTTT.

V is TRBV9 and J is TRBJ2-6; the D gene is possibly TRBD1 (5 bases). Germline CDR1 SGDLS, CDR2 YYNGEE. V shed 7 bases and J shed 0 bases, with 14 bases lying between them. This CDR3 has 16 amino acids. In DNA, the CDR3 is TGTGCCAGCTCACCTCAGGGCACCTCTGGGGCCAACGTCCTGACTTTC. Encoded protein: CASSPQGTSGANVLTF.

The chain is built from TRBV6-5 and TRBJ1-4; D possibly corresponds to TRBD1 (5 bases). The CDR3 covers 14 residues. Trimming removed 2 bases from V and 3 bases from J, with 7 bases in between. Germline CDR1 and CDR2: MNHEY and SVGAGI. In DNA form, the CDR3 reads TGTGCCAGCAGTTACGCGACAGCTAATGAAAAACTGTTTTTT. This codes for CASSYATANEKLFF.

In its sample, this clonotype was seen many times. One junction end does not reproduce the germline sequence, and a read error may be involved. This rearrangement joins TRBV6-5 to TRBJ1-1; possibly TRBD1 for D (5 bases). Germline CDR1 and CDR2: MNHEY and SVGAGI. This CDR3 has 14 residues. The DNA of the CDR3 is TGTGCTAGCAGTTGGGGCAGGGTGAACACTGAAGCTTTCTTT. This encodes CASSWGRVNTEAFF.

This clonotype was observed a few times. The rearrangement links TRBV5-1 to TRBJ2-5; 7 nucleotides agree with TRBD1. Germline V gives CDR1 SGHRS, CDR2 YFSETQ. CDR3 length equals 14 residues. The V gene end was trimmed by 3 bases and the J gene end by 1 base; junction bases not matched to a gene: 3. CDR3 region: CASSSGTVQETQYF. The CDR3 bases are TGCGCCAGCAGCTCGGGGACAGTCCAAGAGACCCAGTACTTC.

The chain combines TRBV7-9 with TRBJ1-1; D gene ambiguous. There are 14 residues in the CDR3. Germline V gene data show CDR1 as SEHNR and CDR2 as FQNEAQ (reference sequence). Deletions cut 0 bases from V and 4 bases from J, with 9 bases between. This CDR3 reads CASSLAGPSTEAFF. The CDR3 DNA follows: TGTGCCAGCAGCTTAGCGGGCCCGAGCACTGAAGCTTTCTTT.

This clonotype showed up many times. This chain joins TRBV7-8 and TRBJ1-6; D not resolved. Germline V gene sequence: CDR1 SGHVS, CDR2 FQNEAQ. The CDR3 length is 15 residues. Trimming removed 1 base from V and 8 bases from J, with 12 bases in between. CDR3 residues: CASSLDGQRDSPLHF. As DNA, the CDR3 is TGTGCCAGCAGCTTAGACGGGCAGAGGGATTCACCCCTCCACTTT.

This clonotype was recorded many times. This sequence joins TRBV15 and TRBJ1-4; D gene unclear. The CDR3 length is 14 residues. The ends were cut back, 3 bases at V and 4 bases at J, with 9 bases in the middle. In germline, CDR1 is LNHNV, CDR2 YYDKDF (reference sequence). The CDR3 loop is CATSRADNNEKLFF. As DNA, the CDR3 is TGTGCCACCAGCAGGGCAGACAATAATGAAAAACTGTTTTTT.

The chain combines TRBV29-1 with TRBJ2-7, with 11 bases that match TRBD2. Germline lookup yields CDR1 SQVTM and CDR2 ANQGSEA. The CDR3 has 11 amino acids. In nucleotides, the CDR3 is TGCAGACTAGCGGGGGCCTACGAGCAGTACTTC. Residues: CRLAGAYEQYF.

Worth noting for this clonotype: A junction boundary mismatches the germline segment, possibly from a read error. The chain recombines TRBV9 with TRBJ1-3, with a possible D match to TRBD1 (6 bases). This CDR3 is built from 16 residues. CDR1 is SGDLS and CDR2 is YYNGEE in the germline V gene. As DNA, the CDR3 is TGTGCCAGCAGCGCCAACCGGGGGCTCTCTGGAAACGCCATATATTTT. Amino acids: CASSANRGLSGNAIYF.

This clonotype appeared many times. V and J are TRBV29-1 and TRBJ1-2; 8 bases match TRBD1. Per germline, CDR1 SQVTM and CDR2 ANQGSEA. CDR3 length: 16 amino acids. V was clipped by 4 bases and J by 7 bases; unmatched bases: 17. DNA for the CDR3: TGCAGCGTTGTCTACGCTAAGGGCACAGGGGGTAGTGGCTACACCTTC. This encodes CSVVYAKGTGGSGYTF.

The CDR3 sequence is CSVTGRDGYTF. The CDR3 nucleotides are TGCAGCGTCACGGGAAGGGATGGCTACACCTTC. The V call is TRBV29-1, the J call TRBJ1-2; D uncertain. Germline V CDR1 and CDR2: SQVTM, ANQGSEA. This CDR3 spans 11 amino acids. V lost 6 bases and J 6 bases, leaving 11 bases between the germline ends.

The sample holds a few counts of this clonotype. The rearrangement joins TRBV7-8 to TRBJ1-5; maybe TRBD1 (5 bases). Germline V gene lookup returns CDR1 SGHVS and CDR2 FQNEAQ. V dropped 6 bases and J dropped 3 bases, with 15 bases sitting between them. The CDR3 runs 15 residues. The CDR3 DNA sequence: TGTGCCAGCAGTCACGACAGTACGTACAATCAGCCCCAGCATTTT. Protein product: CASSHDSTYNQPQHF.

In DNA, the CDR3 is TGTGCCATCAGTGAGTCGAGGACAGGCAGGGGTGAAAAACTGTTTTTT. It codes for CAISESRTGRGEKLFF. V usage is TRBV10-3 and J usage is TRBJ1-4, with TRBD1 matching over 7 bases. This CDR3 comprises 16 residues. V trimming: 0 bases; J trimming: 7 bases; junction bases outside the gene matches: 8. CDR1 and CDR2 (germline): ENHRY, SYGVKD.